The 10 T cell receptor beta chains below were found in one sample sequenced in a study of shared clonotypes between healthy human individuals. The repertoire was sequenced with immunoSEQ multiplex PCR; TCRdb's copy has only in-frame clones and lacks some. Here the sample spans fewer than 1.6 million clones, about 98.5% being singletons. Material for sequencing was naive CD4+ T cells sorted from blood. Subset reported: CD45RA+ positively selected. The receptors derive from a young man in good health.

The rearrangement links TRBV27 to TRBJ1-2, with a weak D call TRBD1 (5 bases). Germline V lookup: CDR1 MNHEY, CDR2 SMNVEV (reference sequence). The CDR3 is 15 amino acids. V was pared by 8 bases and J by 4 bases, with 20 bases between. As DNA, the CDR3 is TGTGCCAGCCTCACCAGATGGGGGTCGGGCTATGGCTACACCTTC. Its protein is CASLTRWGSGYGYTF.

The rearrangement uses TRBV28 and TRBJ2-7; the match to TRBD1 covers 8 bases. The J segment lost 2 bases and the V segment lost 3 bases, leaving 6 bases of the junction unmatched. Germline loops: CDR1 MDHEN, CDR2 SYDVKM. This CDR3 region has 15 residues. In DNA form, the CDR3 reads TGTGCCAGCAGTTTTCAGGACAGGGCGGCCTACGAGCAGTACTTC. This sequence encodes CASSFQDRAAYEQYF.

The V gene is TRBV5-4, the J gene TRBJ2-7; 8 positions agree with TRBD2. This CDR3 is built from 15 residues. Trimming at V came to 0 bases and at J to 4 bases, leaving 6 bases not matched to a gene. Germline V gives CDR1 SGHNT, CDR2 YYREEE (reference sequence). The CDR3 is CASSLGGRSKYEQYF. The CDR3 nucleotides read TGTGCCAGCAGCTTGGGCGGGAGGTCTAAATACGAGCAGTACTTC.

The J gene is TRBJ2-7, the V gene TRBV7-9, with D maybe TRBD2 (5 bases). Trimming stripped 5 bases from V and 4 bases from J, with 21 bases between. The germline gives CDR1 SEHNR, CDR2 FQNEAQ (reference sequence). The CDR3 is 16 amino acids. The DNA for the CDR3 is TGTGCCAGCAGCACACCCGGTGGGGAGACGAAGTACGAGCAGTACTTC. This encodes CASSTPGGETKYEQYF.

The chain employs TRBV29-1 and TRBJ2-5; TRBD1 is a possible D gene (5 bases). CDR1 and CDR2 (germline): SQVTM, ANQGSEA. This CDR3 contains 12 residues. V was shortened by 4 bases and J by 1 base, with 7 bases between the two germline ends. In DNA, the CDR3 is TGCAGCGTTGGGACAACCCAAGAGACCCAGTACTTC. Its protein is CSVGTTQETQYF.

CDR3 protein: CASSVEARGETQYF. In DNA form, the CDR3 reads TGTGCCAGCAGCGTAGAGGCCAGGGGAGAGACCCAGTACTTC. The gene calls are TRBV9 and TRBJ2-5; a possible D gene is TRBD1 (6 bases). V shed 0 bases and J shed 4 bases, with 10 bases lying between them. The CDR3 is 14 amino acids. Germline values: CDR1 SGDLS, CDR2 YYNGEE.

The rearrangement uses TRBV25-1 and TRBJ2-7; 8 nucleotides align to TRBD1. The ends lost 8 bases at V and 0 bases at J; junction bases unmatched: 9. Germline V lookup: CDR1 MGHDK, CDR2 SYGVNS. This CDR3 spans 15 amino acids. The CDR3 is CASETGTGFSYEQYF. The CDR3 nucleotides are TGTGCCAGCGAAACCGGGACAGGCTTCTCCTACGAGCAGTACTTC.

This clone was observed once. The rearrangement joins TRBV10-3 to TRBJ2-7; no reliable D call. This CDR3 contains 12 residues. Germline V gene sequence: CDR1 ENHRY, CDR2 SYGVKD. The V end lost 2 bases, the J end lost 4 bases, and 6 bases lay between the germline ends. The chain's CDR3 is CAISERVYEQYF. CDR3 coding DNA: TGTGCCATCAGTGAGCGAGTATACGAGCAGTACTTC.

The rearrangement links TRBV6-1 to TRBJ2-1; D unresolved. The length of the CDR3 is 15 residues. CDR1 MNHNS and CDR2 SASEGT come from the germline V gene. V gave up 7 bases and J gave up 0 bases, with 13 bases separating them. The CDR3 DNA is TGTGCCAGCACAGACCGGGTGAGCTCCTACAATGAGCAGTTCTTC. Translated, it gives CASTDRVSSYNEQFF.

With respect to this clone: Other DNA sequences in this specimen translate into the identical CDR3. V gene TRBV7-9 combines with J gene TRBJ1-5; D is unresolved. Germline V gives CDR1 SEHNR, CDR2 FQNEAQ (reference sequence). V was cut by 1 base and J by 6 bases, with 4 bases left in between. CDR3 length: 12 amino acids. CDR3 nucleotide sequence: TGTGCCAGCAGCTTAGGGACTCAGCCCCAGCATTTT. Its protein is CASSLGTQPQHF.